This is a list of T cell receptor beta chains from one sample in a study of identical twins. TCRdb recomputed calls from the 5' RACE reads with MiXCR, one row per CDR3 protein. The sample lists fewer than 350,000 distinct CDR3 sequences; about 8.3% were seen once. These data were also filed under a second study, of yellow fever vaccine responses in identical twins.

The sequencing sample was made of memory (CD45RO+) T cells sorted from blood. The receptors were sampled from a woman aged 18-30 years in good health. Both conserved end residues are part of each CDR3. D genes are given only for firm matches. Clone size is shown for a subset of rows, as once, few, many or a class of expanded clone.

j_call v_call d_call clone_size cdr3_aa cdr3_nt
TRBJ2-1 TRBV5-1 - - CASSTFGSGYNEQFF TGCGCCAGCAGCACCTTCGGTAGCGGATACAATGAGCAGTTCTTC
TRBJ2-1 TRBV9 - many CASSVGDYARGEQFF TGTGCCAGCAGCGTAGGTGACTACGCTAGGGGTGAGCAGTTCTTC
TRBJ1-3 TRBV5-1 - - CASRIGSSGNTIYF TGCGCCAGCAGAATCGGGAGCTCTGGAAACACCATATATTTT
TRBJ2-7 TRBV10-3 - - CAISGPERGSSYEQYF TGTGCCATCAGTGGACCCGAGAGGGGAAGCTCCTACGAGCAGTACTTC
TRBJ1-1 TRBV4-2 - many CASSQDWSAGTEAFF TGTGCCAGCAGCCAAGATTGGTCGGCGGGTACTGAAGCTTTCTTT
TRBJ1-2 TRBV5-6 - - CASSLAGTIYGYTF TGTGCCAGCAGCTTGGCCGGGACTATCTATGGCTACACCTTC
TRBJ2-7 TRBV7-2 - few CASSPKTWGEQYF TGTGCCAGCAGCCCTAAGACCTGGGGCGAGCAGTACTTC
TRBJ2-2 TRBV20-1 - many CSARDPLKDVGELFF TGCAGTGCTAGAGACCCCCTAAAGGATGTAGGGGAGCTGTTTTTT
TRBJ1-5 TRBV2 TRBD1 - CASSEWGTVSNQPQHF TGTGCCAGCAGTGAATGGGGGACAGTTAGCAATCAGCCCCAGCATTTT
TRBJ2-1 TRBV6-4 - few CASSTQGHNNEQFF TGTGCCAGCAGCACCCAGGGACATAACAATGAGCAGTTCTTC
TRBJ2-7 TRBV24-1 - few CATSDGGSRAYEQNF TGTGCCACCAGTGATGGGGGCTCTCGGGCCTACGAGCAGAACTTC
TRBJ2-7 TRBV20-1 - - CSARHTTGSYEQYF TGCAGTGCTAGACACACTACAGGCTCCTACGAGCAGTACTTC
TRBJ2-1 TRBV6-1 - many CASTPRPGTPNEQFF TGTGCCAGCACCCCCAGGCCCGGGACGCCCAATGAGCAGTTCTTC
TRBJ1-5 TRBV7-2 - many CASSLSSSGSTDTQHF TGTGCCAGCAGCTTATCCTCCAGCGGGAGCACAGATACGCAGCATTTT
TRBJ1-5 TRBV12-3/TRBV12-4 - few CASGDRSNQPQHF TGTGCCAGCGGGGATCGGAGCAATCAGCCCCAGCATTTT
TRBJ2-7 TRBV5-5 - once CASSGGLQFYEQYF TGTGCCAGCAGCGGGGGACTCCAATTCTACGAGCAGTACTTC
TRBJ2-1 TRBV6-1 - few CASKPHREGEQFF TGTGCCAGCAAACCTCACAGGGAGGGTGAGCAGTTCTTC
TRBJ2-3 TRBV12-3/TRBV12-4 - many CASRTSDTQYF TGTGCCAGCAGGACGTCAGATACGCAGTATTTT
TRBJ2-6 TRBV3-1 TRBD1 many CASRDRLLSGANVLTF TGTGCCAGCAGGGACAGGTTACTCTCTGGGGCCAACGTCCTGACTTTC
TRBJ2-1 TRBV19 - few CASSADPGRWSNEQFF TGTGCCAGTAGTGCCGATCCCGGTAGGTGGTCGAATGAGCAGTTCTTC
TRBJ1-5 TRBV12-3/TRBV12-4 - few CASGAGESNQPQHF TGTGCCAGCGGCGCAGGGGAAAGCAATCAGCCCCAGCATTTT
TRBJ1-6 TRBV6-1 - many CASSQTASGTPLHF TGTGCCAGCAGTCAGACAGCGTCTGGGACACCCCTCCACTTT
TRBJ1-1 TRBV29-1 - few CSVVPPNTEAFF TGCAGCGTTGTCCCCCCGAACACTGAAGCTTTCTTT
TRBJ2-5 TRBV20-1 - few CSASTWAAQETQYF TGCAGTGCTTCGACTTGGGCGGCACAAGAGACCCAGTACTTC
TRBJ1-1 TRBV7-8 - - CASSLGDSNTEAFF TGTGCCAGCAGCTTAGGAGACAGTAACACTGAAGCTTTCTTT
TRBJ2-1 TRBV11-2 TRBD2 - CASSLWAGEAYNEQFF TGTGCCAGCAGCTTATGGGCGGGAGAGGCCTACAATGAGCAGTTCTTC
TRBJ2-3 TRBV25-1 - - CASSGARGSFSTDTQYF TGTGCCAGCAGTGGGGCCCGGGGCAGTTTTAGCACAGATACGCAGTATTTT
TRBJ2-3 TRBV5-1 TRBD2 many CASLLAGRSDTQYF TGCGCCAGCTTACTAGCGGGGCGGTCAGATACGCAGTATTTT
TRBJ1-6 TRBV3-1 TRBD1 few CASSRRDRGYFNSPLHF TGTGCCAGCAGCCGCCGGGACAGGGGTTACTTCAATTCACCCCTCCACTTT
TRBJ1-4 TRBV25-1 - - CASSEWRVWNEKLFF TGTGCCAGCAGTGAATGGCGGGTATGGAATGAAAAACTGTTTTTT
TRBJ2-7 TRBV28 - many CASMGWISSNEQYF TGTGCCAGCATGGGATGGATCAGTTCCAACGAGCAGTACTTC
TRBJ1-4 TRBV20-1 TRBD1 many CSAYTGTANEKLFF TGCAGTGCCTATACCGGGACAGCTAATGAAAAACTGTTTTTT
TRBJ1-6 TRBV19 - few CASSISAGQSPLHF TGTGCCAGTAGTATATCGGCAGGGCAGTCACCCCTCCACTTT
TRBJ2-3 TRBV7-2 TRBD2 few CASSLTSGSRTDTQYF TGTGCCAGCAGCTTAACTAGCGGGAGCCGCACAGATACGCAGTATTTT
TRBJ2-1 TRBV20-1 - many CSATRLNNEQFF TGCAGTGCTACACGACTCAACAATGAGCAGTTCTTC
TRBJ1-1 TRBV20-1 - many CSATLSSGGTEAFF TGCAGTGCCACTTTATCGTCTGGGGGGACTGAAGCTTTCTTT
TRBJ2-1 TRBV6-1 - - CASSANWGEQFF TGTGCCAGCAGTGCGAATTGGGGTGAGCAGTTCTTC
TRBJ2-1 TRBV7-8 - - CASSFSALYEQFF TGTGCCAGCAGCTTTTCGGCCTTGTATGAGCAGTTCTTC
TRBJ2-2 TRBV12-3/TRBV12-4 - many CAIKEYGELFF TGTGCCATAAAAGAGTACGGGGAGCTGTTTTTT
TRBJ2-3 TRBV10-3 - many CAIRDPGVTDTQYF TGTGCCATCAGGGACCCAGGGGTCACAGATACGCAGTATTTT
TRBJ2-1 TRBV24-1 - - CATSEPTRGSYNEQFF TGTGCCACCAGTGAACCTACTAGAGGATCCTACAATGAGCAGTTCTTC
TRBJ2-5 TRBV5-1 - many CASTRGIGETQYF TGCGCCAGCACAAGGGGGATTGGAGAGACCCAGTACTTC
TRBJ1-2 TRBV4-2 - - CASSQDRGAFEPNYGYTF TGTGCCAGCAGCCAAGATCGTGGGGCCTTTGAACCTAACTATGGCTACACCTTC
TRBJ2-1 TRBV10-2 TRBD2 few CASIGRLADNNEQFF TGCGCCAGCATAGGTCGGCTAGCGGATAACAATGAGCAGTTCTTC
TRBJ2-3 TRBV6-1 TRBD2 - CASSPLASGGTDTQYF TGTGCCAGCAGTCCCCTGGCTAGCGGGGGCACAGATACGCAGTATTTT
TRBJ1-1 TRBV3-1 - many CASSQTPLGGLNTEAFF TGTGCCAGCAGCCAAACTCCGTTGGGAGGGTTGAACACTGAAGCTTTCTTT
TRBJ1-6 TRBV6-5 - - CASSYSGGLRSPLHF TGTGCCAGCAGTTACTCGGGAGGGCTTCGATCACCCCTCCACTTT
TRBJ1-5 TRBV24-1 - many CATSDSQGGNQPQHF TGTGCCACCAGTGACTCTCAGGGCGGCAATCAGCCCCAGCATTTT
TRBJ2-1 TRBV3-1 TRBD2 few CASSPLVAGGINEQFF TGTGCCAGCAGCCCTCTCGTTGCGGGAGGGATTAATGAGCAGTTCTTC
TRBJ2-1 TRBV5-6 - - CASSWGDEQFF TGTGCCAGCAGCTGGGGGGATGAGCAGTTCTTC
TRBJ2-1 TRBV27 TRBD2 few CASNLAGAANNEQFF TGTGCCAGCAACCTAGCGGGAGCCGCTAACAATGAGCAGTTCTTC
TRBJ1-3 TRBV5-1 - many CASSLDRQNTIYF TGCGCCAGCAGCTTGGACAGACAAAACACCATATATTTT
TRBJ2-2 TRBV12-3/TRBV12-4 TRBD1 many CASGRQGQTGELFF TGTGCCAGCGGCCGACAGGGCCAAACCGGGGAGCTGTTTTTT
TRBJ1-3 TRBV5-5 - - CASSQGVVSGNTIYF TGTGCCAGCAGCCAAGGGGTCGTCTCTGGAAACACCATATATTTT
TRBJ2-2 TRBV9 - many CASSVGGRPGELFF TGTGCCAGCAGCGTAGGGGGGAGGCCCGGGGAGCTGTTTTTT
TRBJ2-1 TRBV18 - many CASSESYDEQFF TGTGCCAGCTCAGAATCTTATGATGAGCAGTTCTTC